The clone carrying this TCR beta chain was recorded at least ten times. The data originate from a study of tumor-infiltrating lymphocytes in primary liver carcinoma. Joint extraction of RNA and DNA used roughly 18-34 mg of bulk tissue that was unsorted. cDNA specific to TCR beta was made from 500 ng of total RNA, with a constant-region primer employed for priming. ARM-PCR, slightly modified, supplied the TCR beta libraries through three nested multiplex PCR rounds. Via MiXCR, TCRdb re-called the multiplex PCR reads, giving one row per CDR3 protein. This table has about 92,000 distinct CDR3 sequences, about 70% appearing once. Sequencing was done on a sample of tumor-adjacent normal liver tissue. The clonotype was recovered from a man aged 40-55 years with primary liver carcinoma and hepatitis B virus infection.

DNA for the CDR3: TGTGCCAGCAGCCCCCTCGACGAGCATGAGCAGTTCTTC. Protein sequence: CASSPLDEHEQFF. The chain employs TRBV5-5 and TRBJ2-1; no reliable D call. The germline V gene encodes CDR1 SGHKS and CDR2 YYEKEE (reference sequence). V lost 4 bases and J 8 bases, leaving 13 bases between the germline ends. The length of the CDR3 is 13 residues.